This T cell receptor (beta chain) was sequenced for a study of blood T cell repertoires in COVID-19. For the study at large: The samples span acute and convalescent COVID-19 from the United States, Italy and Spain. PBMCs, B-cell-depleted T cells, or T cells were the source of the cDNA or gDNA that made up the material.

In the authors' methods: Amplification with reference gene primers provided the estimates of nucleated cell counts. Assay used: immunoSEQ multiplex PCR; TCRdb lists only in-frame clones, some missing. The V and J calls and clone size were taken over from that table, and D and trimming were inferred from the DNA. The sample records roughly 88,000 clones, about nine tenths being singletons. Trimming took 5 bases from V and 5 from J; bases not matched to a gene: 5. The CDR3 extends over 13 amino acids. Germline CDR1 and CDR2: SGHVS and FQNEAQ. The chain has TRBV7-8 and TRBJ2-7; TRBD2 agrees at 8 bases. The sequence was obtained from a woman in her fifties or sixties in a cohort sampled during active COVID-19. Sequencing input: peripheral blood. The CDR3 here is CASSHGLADEQYF. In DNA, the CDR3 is TGTGCCAGCAGCCACGGACTAGCTGACGAGCAGTACTTC.